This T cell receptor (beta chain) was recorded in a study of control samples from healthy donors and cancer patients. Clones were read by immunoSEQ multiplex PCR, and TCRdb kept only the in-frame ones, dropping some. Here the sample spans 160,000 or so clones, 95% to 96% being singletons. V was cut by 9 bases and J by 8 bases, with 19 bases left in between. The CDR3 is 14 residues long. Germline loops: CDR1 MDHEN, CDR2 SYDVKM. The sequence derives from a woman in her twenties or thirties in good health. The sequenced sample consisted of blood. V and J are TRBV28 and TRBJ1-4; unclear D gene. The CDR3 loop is CASVGSPGWEKLFF. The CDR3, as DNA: TGTGCCAGTGTTGGGTCTCCCGGGTGGGAAAAACTGTTTTTT.